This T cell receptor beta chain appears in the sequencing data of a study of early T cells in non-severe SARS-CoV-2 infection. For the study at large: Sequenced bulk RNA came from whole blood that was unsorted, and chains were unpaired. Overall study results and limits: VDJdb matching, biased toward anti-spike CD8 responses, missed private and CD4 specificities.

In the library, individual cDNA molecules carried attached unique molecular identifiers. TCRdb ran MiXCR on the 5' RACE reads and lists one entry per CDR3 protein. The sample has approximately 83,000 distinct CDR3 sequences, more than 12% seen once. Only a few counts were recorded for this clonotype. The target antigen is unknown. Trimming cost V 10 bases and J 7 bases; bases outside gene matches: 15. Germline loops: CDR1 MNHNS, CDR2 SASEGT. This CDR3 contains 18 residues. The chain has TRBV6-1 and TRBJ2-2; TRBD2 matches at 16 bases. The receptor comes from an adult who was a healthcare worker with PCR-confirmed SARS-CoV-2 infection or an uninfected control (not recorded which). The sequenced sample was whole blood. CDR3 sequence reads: CATRPGTSGRAGGGELFF. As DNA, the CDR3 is TGTGCCACCCGACCCGGGACTAGCGGGAGGGCCGGAGGCGGGGAGCTGTTTTTT.